The clone carrying this T cell receptor (beta chain) occurred once. The sample is drawn from a study of blood T cell repertoires in COVID-19. Authors' processing steps: By means of reference gene primer amplification, nucleated cell counts were estimated. Here immunoSEQ multiplex PCR was the method, and the copy in TCRdb shows in-frame clones only, minus some. The V and J calls and clone size come from that table; D and trimming were worked out from the DNA. The profile covers about 130,000 clones, with roughly four fifths appearing a single time and over 9.5% taken by the ten largest. Material: peripheral blood. The TCR comes from a man in his sixties with acute or convalescent COVID-19.

The CDR3 DNA sequence: TGTGCCAGCAGCCATAGACAGAGTGGCTACACCTTC. This translates into CASSHRQSGYTF. This chain links TRBV14 with TRBJ1-2; D is perhaps TRBD1 (5 bases). This CDR3 has 12 residues. V was shortened by 3 bases and J by 7 bases, with 9 bases between the two germline ends. Per the germline V gene, CDR1 is SGHDN and CDR2 is FVKESK.